Given below is one T cell receptor beta chain in context. Its specificity is unknown. Per donor, at least one pre-ART and at least two post-ART PBMC samples were obtained. This specimen belongs to a study of long-term antiretroviral therapy in people with HIV. Study results and caveats: ART adherence was not documented, and neither viral resistance nor therapy changes had any data.

V was shortened by 0 bases and J by 4 bases, with 12 bases between the two germline ends. From germline, CDR1 is SGDLS and CDR2 YYNGEE. This CDR3 is built from 15 residues. An immunoSEQ assay, version v3.0, was performed at survey level. In sequencing, about 40,000-50,000 T-cell genomes per sample were targeted. Some clones are missing from TCRdb's copy, which holds only in-frame ones; the method was immunoSEQ multiplex PCR. The profile shows over 25,000 clones, about 86% of them singletons. The source is a woman in her 30s with HIV. The sample consisted of unsorted PBMCs, taken 0.8 years after starting antiretroviral therapy. V and J are TRBV9 and TRBJ2-3; D is ambiguous. The CDR3 bases are TGTGCCAGCAGCGTAGGGGCAGCCCCTCCAGATACGCAGTATTTT. Translating it yields CASSVGAAPPDTQYF.